This T cell receptor beta chain was captured in a study of metastatic and nonmetastatic thyroid tumors. Study-wide context: Repertoire data that came from the blood and tumor or nodule tissue of malignant and benign thyroid patients were compared. General observations from the study: For both blood and tumor, malignant thyroid tumors reportedly showed significantly higher TCR beta diversity than benign nodules did.

In this sample, this clone is medium-sized (0.01 to 0.1%). Its specificity is not known. The germline gives CDR1 MNHEY, CDR2 SMNVEV (reference sequence). Trimming removed 5 bases at V and 0 bases at J, with 2 bases between. The CDR3 runs to 11 residues. Until they underwent thyroid surgery, no patient had received any treatment. In the original workflow: Clinicopathological groups differed in CDR3, with these differences serving to build a distant-metastasis classifier for papillary thyroid cancer. From the PCR reads, TCRdb re-called clones with MiXCR. The V and J calls and clone size are TCRdb's, not the authors'. Seen here are roughly 13,000 clones, over 25% observed once, and the top ten hold about 12%.

The sequenced sample was tumor tissue. The chain combines TRBV27 with TRBJ2-7; D gene unclear. The clonotype was recovered from a female donor with papillary thyroid cancer or a benign thyroid nodule (not recorded which). Some clones in this sample may be carry-over from other donors' samples. The CDR3 DNA follows: TGTGCCAGCAGTCACTCCTACGAGCAGTACTTC. Protein: CASSHSYEQYF.